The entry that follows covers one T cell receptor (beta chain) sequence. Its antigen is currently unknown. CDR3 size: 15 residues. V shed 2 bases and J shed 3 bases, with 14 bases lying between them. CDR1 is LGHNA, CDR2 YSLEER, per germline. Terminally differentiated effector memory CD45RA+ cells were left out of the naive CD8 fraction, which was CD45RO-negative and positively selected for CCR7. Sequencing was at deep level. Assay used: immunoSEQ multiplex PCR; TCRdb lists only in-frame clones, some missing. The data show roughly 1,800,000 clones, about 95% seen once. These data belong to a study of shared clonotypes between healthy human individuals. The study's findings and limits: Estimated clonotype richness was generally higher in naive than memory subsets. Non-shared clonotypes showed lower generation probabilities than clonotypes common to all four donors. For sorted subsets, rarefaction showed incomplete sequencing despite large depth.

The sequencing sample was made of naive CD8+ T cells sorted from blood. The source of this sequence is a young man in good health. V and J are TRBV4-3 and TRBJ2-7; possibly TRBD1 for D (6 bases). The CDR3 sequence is CASSQSLGAFYEQYF. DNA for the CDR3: TGCGCCAGCAGCCAATCCCTGGGGGCCTTCTACGAGCAGTACTTC.